This TCR beta chain was sequenced in a study of PD-L1 blockade in urothelial cancer. Turning to the study itself: Atezolizumab, begun by patients in about 2014, was given at 1,200 mg intravenously every 3 weeks. Most of the 29 patients were males with bladder-origin urothelial cancer. Analyzed time points were 3 weeks (second dose) and 6 weeks after therapy began.

The CDR3 consists of 16 residues. The V and J ends lost 0 bases and 5 bases, in that order; junction bases with no gene match: 8. Germline V gene sequence: CDR1 LGHNA, CDR2 YNFKEQ. Study results and caveats: Enhanced expansion of tumor-associated blood clones at 3 weeks characterized durable-benefit patients.

This table comes from immunoSEQ multiplex PCR, and its TCRdb copy is limited to in-frame clones, with some not included. Of 40,000 or so clones listed, about four fifths were seen once; the top ten hold approximately 2.7%. As for this clone: The antigen remains unidentified.

V and J are TRBV4-2 and TRBJ2-5; 8 nucleotides align to TRBD2. The input for sequencing was PBMCs, taken around atezolizumab (anti-PD-L1) treatment. The clonotype originates from a man between 65 and 79 years old with urothelial cancer. CDR3 coding DNA: TGTGCCAGCAGCCAAGAGCTGGCTAGCGGGCGGGAGACCCAGTACTTC. This codes for CASSQELASGRETQYF.